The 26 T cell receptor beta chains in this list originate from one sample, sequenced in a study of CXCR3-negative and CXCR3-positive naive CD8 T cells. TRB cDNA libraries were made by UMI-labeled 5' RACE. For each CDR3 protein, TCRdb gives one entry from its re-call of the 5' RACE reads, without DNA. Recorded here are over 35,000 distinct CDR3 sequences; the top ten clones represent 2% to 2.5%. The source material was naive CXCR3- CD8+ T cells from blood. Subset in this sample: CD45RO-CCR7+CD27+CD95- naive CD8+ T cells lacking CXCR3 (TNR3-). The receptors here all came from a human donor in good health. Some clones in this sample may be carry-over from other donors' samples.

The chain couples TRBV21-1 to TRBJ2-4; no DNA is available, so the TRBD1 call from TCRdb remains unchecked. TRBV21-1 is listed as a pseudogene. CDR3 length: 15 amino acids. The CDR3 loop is CASSTPRTGRHIQYF.

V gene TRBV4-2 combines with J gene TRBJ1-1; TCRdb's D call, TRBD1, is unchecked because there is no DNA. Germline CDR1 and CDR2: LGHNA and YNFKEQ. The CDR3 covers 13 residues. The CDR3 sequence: CASSDSMNTEAFF.

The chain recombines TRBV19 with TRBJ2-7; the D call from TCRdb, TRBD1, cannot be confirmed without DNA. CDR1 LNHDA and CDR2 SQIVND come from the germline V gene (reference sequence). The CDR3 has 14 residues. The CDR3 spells CASSMQGSTYEQYF.

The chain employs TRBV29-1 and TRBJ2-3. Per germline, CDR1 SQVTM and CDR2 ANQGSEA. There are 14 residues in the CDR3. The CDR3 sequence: CSALSYTSTDTQYF.

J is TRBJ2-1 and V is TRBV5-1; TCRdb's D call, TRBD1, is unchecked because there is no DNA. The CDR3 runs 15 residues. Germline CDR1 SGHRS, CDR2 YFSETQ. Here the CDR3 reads CANEPPPYPFHEQFF.

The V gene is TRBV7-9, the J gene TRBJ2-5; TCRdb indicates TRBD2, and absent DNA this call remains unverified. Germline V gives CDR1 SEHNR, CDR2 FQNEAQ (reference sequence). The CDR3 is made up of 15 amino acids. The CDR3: CASSLAPRVVETQYF.

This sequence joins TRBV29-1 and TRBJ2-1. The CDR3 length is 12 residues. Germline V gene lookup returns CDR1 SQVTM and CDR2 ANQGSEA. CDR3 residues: CSGKDYYNEQFF.

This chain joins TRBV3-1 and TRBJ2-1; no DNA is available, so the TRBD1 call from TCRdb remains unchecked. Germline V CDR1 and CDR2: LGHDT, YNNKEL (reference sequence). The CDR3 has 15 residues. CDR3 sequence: CASSAVGGGRWEQFF.

CDR3 amino acids: CASSQELSYNEQFF. This chain joins TRBV14 and TRBJ2-1. CDR3 size: 14 residues. CDR1 is SGHDN and CDR2 is FVKESK in the germline V gene.

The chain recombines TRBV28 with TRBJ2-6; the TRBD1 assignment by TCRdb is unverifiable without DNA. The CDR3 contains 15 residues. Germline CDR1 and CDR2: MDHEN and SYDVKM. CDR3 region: CASRWTGYGANVLTF.

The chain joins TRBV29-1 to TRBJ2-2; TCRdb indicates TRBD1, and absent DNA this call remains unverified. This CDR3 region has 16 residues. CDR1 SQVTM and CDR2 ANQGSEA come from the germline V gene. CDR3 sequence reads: CSVEDPETARTGELFF.

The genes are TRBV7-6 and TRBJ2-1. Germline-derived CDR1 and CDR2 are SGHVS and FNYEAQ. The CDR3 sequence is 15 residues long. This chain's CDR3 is CASSSSGSAYNEQFF.

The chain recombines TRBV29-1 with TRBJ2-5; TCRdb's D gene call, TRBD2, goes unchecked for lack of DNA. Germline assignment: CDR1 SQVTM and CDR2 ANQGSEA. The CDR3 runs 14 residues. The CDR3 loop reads CSVDPPGLKETQYF. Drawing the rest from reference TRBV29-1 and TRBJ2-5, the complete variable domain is SAVISQKPSRDICQRGTSLTIQCQVDSQVTMMFWYRQQPGQSLTLIATANQGSEATYESGFVIDKFPISRPNLTFSTLTVSNMSPEDSSIYLCSVDPPGLKETQYFGPGTRLLVL.

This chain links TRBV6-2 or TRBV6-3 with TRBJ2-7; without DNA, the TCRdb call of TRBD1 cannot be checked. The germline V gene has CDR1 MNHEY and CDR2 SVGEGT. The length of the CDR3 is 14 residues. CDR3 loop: CASSYPGQGAEQYF.

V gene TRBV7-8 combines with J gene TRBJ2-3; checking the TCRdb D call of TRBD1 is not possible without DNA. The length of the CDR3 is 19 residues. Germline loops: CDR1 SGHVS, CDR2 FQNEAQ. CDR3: CASSLASPLRGRRTDTQYF.

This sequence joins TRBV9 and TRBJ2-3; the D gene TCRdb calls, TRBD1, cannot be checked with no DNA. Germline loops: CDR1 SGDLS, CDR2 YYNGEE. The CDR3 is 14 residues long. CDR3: CASSTPQDTDTQYF.

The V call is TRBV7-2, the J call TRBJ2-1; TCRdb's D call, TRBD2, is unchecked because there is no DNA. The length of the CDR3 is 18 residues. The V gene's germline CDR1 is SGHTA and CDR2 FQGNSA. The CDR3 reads CASSLVGGGVLSYNEQFF.

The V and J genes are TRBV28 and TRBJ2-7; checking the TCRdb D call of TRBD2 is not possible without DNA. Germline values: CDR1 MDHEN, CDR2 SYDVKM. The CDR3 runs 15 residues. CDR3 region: CASNPLAGATYEQYF.

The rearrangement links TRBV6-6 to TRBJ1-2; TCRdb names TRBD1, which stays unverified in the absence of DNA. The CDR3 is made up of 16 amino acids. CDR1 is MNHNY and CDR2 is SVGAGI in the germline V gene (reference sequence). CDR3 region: CASSLQAAGVVEGYTF.

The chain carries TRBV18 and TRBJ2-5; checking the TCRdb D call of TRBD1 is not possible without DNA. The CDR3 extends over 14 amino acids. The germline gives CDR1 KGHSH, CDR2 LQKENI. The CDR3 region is CASSPPGPGETQYF.

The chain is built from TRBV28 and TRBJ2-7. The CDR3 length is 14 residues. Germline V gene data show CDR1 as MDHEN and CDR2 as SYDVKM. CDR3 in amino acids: CASTEEANHYEQYF.

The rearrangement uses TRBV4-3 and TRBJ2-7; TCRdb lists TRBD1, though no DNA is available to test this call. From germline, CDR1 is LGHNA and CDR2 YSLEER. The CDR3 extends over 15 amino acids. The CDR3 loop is CASSQNRDSTYEQYF.

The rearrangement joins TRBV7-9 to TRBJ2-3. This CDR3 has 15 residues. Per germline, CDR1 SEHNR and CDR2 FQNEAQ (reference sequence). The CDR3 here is CASSSSVLRTDTQYF.

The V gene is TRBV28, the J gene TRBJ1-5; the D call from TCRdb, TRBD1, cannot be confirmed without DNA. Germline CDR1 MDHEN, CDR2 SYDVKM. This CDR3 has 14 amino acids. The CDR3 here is CASSLTGGGQPQHF.

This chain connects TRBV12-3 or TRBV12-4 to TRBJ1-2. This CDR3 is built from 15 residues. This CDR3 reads CASSFTAGSNYGYTF.

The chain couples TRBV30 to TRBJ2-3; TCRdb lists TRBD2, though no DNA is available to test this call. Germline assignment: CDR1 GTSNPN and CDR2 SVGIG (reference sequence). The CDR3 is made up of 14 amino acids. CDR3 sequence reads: CAWSVAGGTDTQYF.